This T cell receptor beta chain came from a study of blood T cells in healthy people across ages. Study-wide findings and caveats: A roughly linear fall in TCR beta diversity per million T cells was seen with increasing age. Expanded clonotype changes were possibly confounded by unknown donor CMV status.

This clonotype has just a few counts. Its antigen is unknown. Per sample, extraction of total RNA gave at least 5 micrograms in every case. A sample-barcoded 5' primer and a J-beta primer mix were used in a second PCR of about 7 to 12 cycles. In TCRdb, the 5' RACE reads were re-called with MiXCR into one record per CDR3 protein. Of some 760,000 distinct CDR3 sequences in the sample, 25% were seen once. V was shortened by 5 bases and J by 7 bases, with 17 bases between the two germline ends. Per the germline V gene, CDR1 is SGHVS and CDR2 is FNYEAQ. The CDR3 sequence is 15 residues long. The same data also went into a second study, on T cells of mothers and their children. That source reports: Every microgram of extracted RNA entered cDNA synthesis, around 1.6 ug per 15 ul.

The rearrangement joins TRBV7-6 to TRBJ1-4; D may be TRBD1 (6 bases). The receptor comes from a boy aged 5-17 years in good health. Input material: blood. This CDR3 is CASSDPGEQFEKLFF. The CDR3, as DNA: TGTGCCAGCAGCGACCCAGGGGAGCAATTTGAAAAACTGTTTTTT.